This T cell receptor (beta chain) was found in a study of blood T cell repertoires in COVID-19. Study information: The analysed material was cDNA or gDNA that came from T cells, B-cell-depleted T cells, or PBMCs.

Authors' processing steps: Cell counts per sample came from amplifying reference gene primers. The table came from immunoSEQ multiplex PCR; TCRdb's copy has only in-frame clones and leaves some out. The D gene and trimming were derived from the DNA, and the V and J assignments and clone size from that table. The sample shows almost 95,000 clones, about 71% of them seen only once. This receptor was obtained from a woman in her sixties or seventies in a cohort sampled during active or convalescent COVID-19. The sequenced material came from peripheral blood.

The CDR3 loop reads CASSFLTGYTF. The CDR3 bases are TGTGCCAGCAGTTTCCTAACCGGCTACACCTTC. The chain recombines TRBV12-3 or TRBV12-4 with TRBJ1-2; D gene unclear. Between the trimmed V and J ends, which lost 3 bases and 8 bases, there was a span of 7 bases. The length of the CDR3 is 11 residues.